This TCR beta chain is from a study of T-cell reconstitution after alpha-beta-depleted transplantation in children. Preparation of the TCRbeta library used unique molecular identifiers. A single record per CDR3 protein comes from TCRdb applying MiXCR to the PCR reads. Of 190,000 or so distinct CDR3 sequences listed, more than 6.5% are singletons. This clonotype came up many times. The V end was cut by 0 bases, the J end by 5 bases, with 10 bases between. The CDR3 is 15 amino acids. Per germline, CDR1 SGHVS and CDR2 FNYEAQ. This TCR was sampled from a human donor who donated a stem cell graft to a child with Wiskott-Aldrich syndrome. V usage is TRBV7-6 and J usage is TRBJ2-2; possibly TRBD2 for D (5 bases). The source was PBMCs from the stem cell graft donor, collected from the stem cell graft. The CDR3 spells CASSLAGVWTGELFF. The CDR3 DNA reads as TGTGCCAGCAGCTTAGCGGGAGTCTGGACCGGGGAGCTGTTTTTT. Combining the CDR3 with reference TRBV7-6 and TRBJ2-2 gives the whole variable domain GAGVSQSPRYKVTKRGQDVALRCDPISGHVSLYWYRQALGQGPEFLTYFNYEAQQDKSGLPNDRFSAERPEGSISTLTIQRTEQRDSAMYRCASSLAGVWTGELFFGEGSRLTVL.